Following are 28 T cell receptor beta chains from one sample sequenced in a study of T-cell memory formation after mild COVID-19. TCRdb redid the calling of the 5' RACE reads with MiXCR, one entry per CDR3 protein. The table lists approximately 560,000 distinct CDR3 sequences, 17% of them singletons. Sequencing was carried out using PBMCs or a T cell subset sorted from them (not recorded which). The receptors here all came from an adult woman who had mild COVID-19 (a few samples of this study predate the infection). Cell type and time point are not known.

This clonotype was seen more than once but under ten times. The genes are TRBV6-6 and TRBJ2-7; the match to TRBD2 covers 8 bases. The V and J ends lost 2 bases and 2 bases, in that order; junction bases with no gene match: 20. The V gene's germline CDR1 is MNHNY and CDR2 SVGAGI (reference sequence). There are 20 residues in the CDR3. In DNA form, the CDR3 reads TGTGCCAGCAGTTACGGGTCCCCTCCCGGGCTTTCGGGAGGGACCTACGAGCAGTACTTC. It encodes CASSYGSPPGLSGGTYEQYF.

This clonotype has a handful of counts. The rearrangement links TRBV5-4 to TRBJ2-5; the match to TRBD2 covers 7 bases. V shed 0 bases and J 7 bases; nucleotides not matched to a gene: 6. The CDR3 is 14 residues long. The germline gives CDR1 SGHNT, CDR2 YYREEE (reference sequence). CDR3 sequence (DNA): TGTGCCAGCAGCTTGGCCGGGACGGGAGGGACCCAGTACTTC. The encoded protein is CASSLAGTGGTQYF.

Concerning this clonotype itself: Compared with germline, one end of the junction differs, possibly owing to a read error. The chain recombines TRBV7-6 with TRBJ2-3; D gene unclear. Germline CDR1 reads SGHVS; CDR2 reads FNYEAQ. This CDR3 contains 14 residues. The CDR3: CASSVASPTDTQYF. CDR3 DNA sequence: TGTGCCAGCAGCGTAGCCTCGCCGACAGATACGCAGTATTTT.

The gene calls are TRBV12-3 or TRBV12-4 and TRBJ1-6; the match to TRBD1 covers 10 bases. The J segment lost 8 bases and the V segment lost 11 bases, leaving 3 bases of the junction unmatched. The CDR3 loop spans 12 amino acids. The CDR3 spells CAWGTGDSPLHF. CDR3 DNA: TGTGCCTGGGGGACAGGGGATTCACCCCTCCACTTT.

This rearrangement joins TRBV4-3 to TRBJ1-1; TRBD1 is a possible D gene (5 bases). CDR3 size: 15 residues. CDR1 LGHNA and CDR2 YSLEER come from the germline V gene. The V end lost 1 base, the J end lost 6 bases, and 15 bases lay between the germline ends. This CDR3 is CASSQAGRRRSEAFF. CDR3 DNA sequence: TGCGCCAGCAGCCAAGCGGGGCGAAGGAGGTCTGAAGCTTTCTTT.

On this clonotype itself: One end of the junction does not line up with germline, which may come from a read error. The J gene is TRBJ2-1, the V gene TRBV5-1; D is unclear. In germline, CDR1 is SGHRS, CDR2 YFSETQ. The length of the CDR3 is 16 residues. The CDR3 loop reads CARSLAAETSYNEQFF. The CDR3 DNA reads TGCGCCAGAAGCTTGGCGGCGGAAACCTCCTACAATGAGCAGTTCTTC.

This clonotype was detected ten times or more. The rearrangement joins TRBV6-2 or TRBV6-3 to TRBJ2-7; no clear D gene. V lost 2 bases and J lost 7, with 6 bases in between. Germline V CDR1 and CDR2: MNHEY, SVGEGT. The CDR3 runs 11 residues. CDR3 amino acids: CASSYRGEQYF. DNA of the CDR3: TGTGCCAGCAGTTACCGTGGAGAGCAGTACTTC.

This clonotype has more than one count but fewer than ten. This rearrangement joins TRBV29-1 to TRBJ2-1, with D hard to call. This CDR3 comprises 13 residues. Germline assignment: CDR1 SQVTM and CDR2 ANQGSEA. Deletions cut 1 base from V and 10 bases from J, with 14 bases between. CDR3 region: CSVEGSAYLEQFF. Here the CDR3 DNA reads TGCAGCGTTGAAGGGTCAGCTTACTTGGAGCAGTTCTTC.

The chain has TRBV6-6 and TRBJ1-5; 10 nucleotides match TRBD1. Looked up from germline, CDR1 is MNHNY and CDR2 is SVGAGI (reference sequence). The junction had 23 bases not matched to a gene; V was cut back by 8 bases and J by 4 bases. The CDR3 sequence is 20 residues long. CDR3 sequence (DNA): TGTGCCAGCGCATCCTTACCGGGACAGGGGACCCGAGCGGGAAATCAGCCCCAGCATTTT. Its protein is CASASLPGQGTRAGNQPQHF.

The genes are TRBV5-1 and TRBJ2-2, with D possibly matching TRBD1 (6 bases). V was pared by 2 bases and J by 4 bases, with 12 bases between. The CDR3 is made up of 15 amino acids. Germline V gene lookup returns CDR1 SGHRS and CDR2 YFSETQ. CDR3 protein: CASSLSGVGTGELFF. CDR3 DNA: TGCGCCAGCAGCTTATCAGGGGTAGGCACCGGGGAGCTGTTTTTT.

This clonotype was recorded at least ten times. This sequence joins TRBV6-2 or TRBV6-3 and TRBJ2-1; D call uncertain. Germline V gives CDR1 MNHEY, CDR2 SVGEGT. This CDR3 is 13 amino acids long. V lost 0 bases, J lost 6 bases, and 6 bases lay in between. This CDR3 is CASSYSRGNEQFF. CDR3 nucleotide sequence: TGTGCCAGCAGTTACTCCCGAGGCAATGAGCAGTTCTTC.

This clonotype was counted many times. The rearrangement links TRBV4-2 to TRBJ2-7, with 10 bases fitting TRBD2. The CDR3 spans 15 residues. Trimming removed 1 base from V and 2 bases from J; junction bases left unmatched: 2. Per the germline V gene, CDR1 is LGHNA and CDR2 is YNFKEQ. The CDR3 region has the DNA TGTGCCAGCAGCCAAGGGCTAGCGGGGGCCTACGAGCAGTACTTC. Its translation: CASSQGLAGAYEQYF.

This clonotype was picked up a small number of times. The CDR3 DNA is TGTGCCAGCAGCTCTACAGGGGGCAGGGAGCCCCAGCATTTT. Translation: CASSSTGGREPQHF. The V gene is TRBV5-6, the J gene TRBJ1-5; TRBD1 aligns across 9 bases. This CDR3 region has 14 residues. The germline V gene encodes CDR1 SGHDT and CDR2 YYEEEE. J gave up 8 bases and V 3 bases, and 6 bases lay outside the gene matches.

This clonotype has just a few counts. The J gene is TRBJ2-7, the V gene TRBV6-2 or TRBV6-3; 7 positions match TRBD2. The junction had 21 bases not matched to a gene; V was cut back by 7 bases and J by 0 bases. Germline V lookup: CDR1 MNHEY, CDR2 SVGEGT. CDR3 length equals 19 residues. The CDR3 nucleotides are TGTGCCAGCAACCGCCCCCGACGGTCGTCTAGCGGATCCTCCTACGAGCAGTACTTC. Amino acid sequence: CASNRPRRSSSGSSYEQYF.

This clonotype was detected only a few times. V and J are TRBV4-1 and TRBJ1-1; 8 nucleotides match TRBD1. V dropped 4 bases and J dropped 5; count of bases not matched to a gene: 9. The CDR3 runs to 15 residues. CDR1 MGHRA and CDR2 YSYEKL come from the germline V gene. CDR3: CASSPATGAWTEAFF. The CDR3 DNA is TGCGCCAGCAGCCCCGCGACAGGGGCGTGGACTGAAGCTTTCTTT.

This clonotype was counted at least ten times. This sequence joins TRBV20-1 and TRBJ2-1; either TRBD1 or TRBD2 may fit D (5 bases each). The germline V gene has CDR1 DFQATT and CDR2 SNEGSKA (reference sequence). V lost 7 bases, J lost 6 bases, and 13 bases lay in between. The CDR3 has 12 residues. CDR3 coding DNA: TGCAGTGGACCGGGACCGATCAATGAGCAGTTCTTC. This translates into CSGPGPINEQFF.

This clonotype was counted between two and nine times. V and J are TRBV6-2 or TRBV6-3 and TRBJ2-5; possibly TRBD1 for D (6 bases). CDR3 size: 12 residues. Per germline, CDR1 MNHEY and CDR2 SVGEGT. V lost 8 bases and J 5 bases, leaving 12 bases between the germline ends. The CDR3 here is CASGDRKETQYF. CDR3 nucleotide sequence: TGTGCCAGCGGTGACAGGAAGGAGACCCAGTACTTC.

This clonotype was recorded a few times. This sequence joins TRBV9 and TRBJ2-2; 9 bases map to TRBD2. The CDR3 sequence is 18 residues long. Germline V gene lookup returns CDR1 SGDLS and CDR2 YYNGEE. V was clipped by 4 bases and J by 1 base; unmatched bases: 11. CDR3 region: CASSPRASGVGNTGELFF. The CDR3 DNA is TGTGCCAGCAGCCCACGCGCTAGCGGGGTGGGGAACACCGGGGAGCTGTTTTTT.

In its sample, this clonotype was seen a few times. This chain links TRBV19 with TRBJ1-6, with D uncertain. Trimming removed 3 bases at V and 7 bases at J, with 13 bases between. Germline values: CDR1 LNHDA, CDR2 SQIVND (reference sequence). This CDR3 has 15 residues. The DNA of the CDR3 is TGTGCCAGTAGTATCCCGGTTGGCCCGAATTCACCCCTCCACTTT. It codes for CASSIPVGPNSPLHF.

The V gene is TRBV6-5, the J gene TRBJ2-3, with TRBD1 identical over 9 bases. The ends lost 4 bases at V and 14 bases at J; junction bases unmatched: 22. Per the germline V gene, CDR1 is MNHEY and CDR2 is SVGAGI. The CDR3 spans 17 residues. The CDR3, as DNA: TGTGCCAGCAGTTCCCGAACCGGGACAGGGCCCCTCGGGTTCCTGTATTTT. It codes for CASSSRTGTGPLGFLYF.

The chain employs TRBV7-9 and TRBJ2-3; no firm D call. Trimming left V 4 bases short and J 2 bases short, with 19 bases between. Germline V gene lookup returns CDR1 SEHNR and CDR2 FQNEAQ (reference sequence). The CDR3 consists of 17 residues. The CDR3 protein is CASSSLRGSSVTDTQYF. The CDR3 DNA sequence: TGTGCCAGCAGCTCACTTCGCGGCAGCTCGGTCACAGATACGCAGTATTTT.

This chain links TRBV5-1 with TRBJ2-1; TRBD1 is a possible D gene (7 bases). The CDR3 runs to 15 residues. V was trimmed by 6 bases and J by 3 bases, leaving 16 bases between them. CDR1 and CDR2 (germline): SGHRS, YFSETQ. Here the CDR3 reads CASTLSGGIYNEQFF. Written as DNA, the CDR3 is TGCGCCAGCACCCTTTCAGGGGGGATCTACAATGAGCAGTTCTTC.

This clonotype was counted a few times. This chain connects TRBV7-2 to TRBJ1-1; tentative D call: TRBD1 (5 bases). V was pared by 0 bases and J by 1 base, with 12 bases between. The CDR3 contains 16 residues. Germline V gene lookup returns CDR1 SGHTA and CDR2 FQGNSA. This chain's CDR3 is CASSLAVTVSNTEAFF. CDR3 DNA sequence: TGTGCCAGCAGCTTAGCGGTGACAGTCTCGAACACTGAAGCTTTCTTT.

V gene TRBV20-1 combines with J gene TRBJ1-1; D is uncertain. The CDR3 extends over 11 amino acids. The germline V gene encodes CDR1 DFQATT and CDR2 SNEGSKA (reference sequence). CDR3 bases: TGCAGCCCCTACCTGAACACTGAAGCTTTCTTT. Protein product: CSPYLNTEAFF.

This clonotype has a handful of counts. The genes are TRBV20-1 and TRBJ2-1; possibly TRBD2 for D (6 bases). The CDR3 contains 14 residues. The ends were cut back, 5 bases at V and 5 bases at J, with 16 bases in the middle. Germline V gives CDR1 DFQATT, CDR2 SNEGSKA (reference sequence). In nucleotides, the CDR3 is TGCAGTGCTGGCGGGAAAAACAGAGACAATGAGCAGTTCTTC. Amino acids: CSAGGKNRDNEQFF.

This clonotype has just a few counts. The chain combines TRBV11-3 with TRBJ1-1; the D gene is possibly TRBD1 (6 bases). Looked up from germline, CDR1 is SGHNT and CDR2 is YENEEA. The CDR3 totals 15 residues. V was shortened by 4 bases and J by 0 bases, with 12 bases between the two germline ends. As DNA, the CDR3 is TGTGCCAGCAGCTCGGGGGGCAGTATGAACACTGAAGCTTTCTTT. This translates into CASSSGGSMNTEAFF.

A few counts support this clonotype. This sequence joins TRBV12-3 or TRBV12-4 and TRBJ2-3, with TRBD2 as a possible D gene (6 bases). This CDR3 has 15 amino acids. V lost 2 bases and J lost 6, with 15 bases in between. The CDR3 DNA reads TGTGCCAGCAGTTTACCCAAGGGTCGGGAGGATACGCAGTATTTT. It translates to CASSLPKGREDTQYF.

This clonotype has just a few counts. The chain uses TRBV5-1 and TRBJ1-2, with 7 bases fitting TRBD1. Germline V gene sequence: CDR1 SGHRS, CDR2 YFSETQ. The CDR3 length is 14 residues. With V trimmed by 4 bases and J by 6 bases, 9 bases remained unmatched. The CDR3 protein is CASSRGQDSDGYTF. DNA for the CDR3: TGCGCCAGCAGCCGAGGACAGGACAGCGATGGCTACACCTTC.